This TCR beta chain was documented in a study of blood T cells in healthy people across ages. PCR was performed a second time for roughly 7 to 11 cycles using a sample-barcoded 5' primer and a J-beta primer mix. TCRdb re-called the 5' RACE reads with MiXCR, one entry per CDR3 protein. The sample consists of roughly 640,000 distinct CDR3 sequences, roughly 30% of them appearing once. In terms of origin and age, donors were healthy Caucasian individuals from Russia aged roughly 6 to 95. The amount of total RNA extracted per sample was at least 5.5 micrograms. At least ten counts were recorded for this clonotype. The CDR3 length is 14 residues. The germline V and J ends were trimmed by 0 bases and 0 bases, with 7 bases remaining between them. CDR1 is SGDLS, CDR2 YYNGEE, per germline.

This receptor was identified in a woman older than 75 in good health. The sequenced sample was blood. The chain employs TRBV9 and TRBJ2-7; D may be TRBD1 (5 bases). The CDR3 DNA reads as TGTGCCAGCAGCGTAGCTCAGGGCTCCTACGAGCAGTACTTC. Translating gives CASSVAQGSYEQYF. The whole variable domain, remainder taken from reference TRBV9 and TRBJ2-7, is DSGVTQTPKHLITATGQRVTLRCSPRSGDLSVYWYQQSLDQGLQFLIQYYNGEERAKGNILERFSAQQFPDLHSELNLSSLELGDSALYFCASSVAQGSYEQYFGPGTRLTVT.